The 10 T cell receptor beta chains in this list originate from one sample, sequenced in a study of identical twins. One entry per CDR3 protein results from TCRdb running MiXCR on the 5' RACE reads. The repertoire holds some 1,700,000 distinct CDR3 sequences, about 32% seen once, with about 0.27% in the top ten. Sequencing was carried out using cord blood. The origin of the receptors is a newborn girl in good health.

This clonotype was seen only a few times. The CDR3 region is CASRGQGGSGYTF. CDR3 nucleotides: TGTGCCAGCCGAGGACAGGGGGGAAGTGGCTACACCTTC. The J gene is TRBJ1-2, the V gene TRBV11-2, with 10 bases matching TRBD1. This CDR3 contains 13 residues. Germline V CDR1 and CDR2: SGHAT, FQNNGV. The V gene end was trimmed by 8 bases and the J gene end by 7 bases; junction bases not matched to a gene: 7.

V usage is TRBV5-6 and J usage is TRBJ2-1; unclear D gene. From germline, CDR1 is SGHDT and CDR2 YYEEEE. The CDR3 sequence is 16 residues long. Between the trimmed V and J ends, which lost 0 bases and 4 bases, there was a span of 14 bases. This chain's CDR3 is CASSLVGKRGYNEQFF. CDR3 sequence (DNA): TGTGCCAGCAGCTTGGTGGGGAAAAGAGGTTACAATGAGCAGTTCTTC.

V gene TRBV11-2 combines with J gene TRBJ2-2; TRBD1 aligns across 7 bases. Trimming cost V 5 bases and J 4 bases; bases outside gene matches: 4. From germline, CDR1 is SGHAT and CDR2 FQNNGV. This CDR3 is 14 amino acids long. The CDR3 protein is CASSEGQSTGELFF. For the CDR3, the DNA is TGTGCCAGCAGCGAGGGACAGTCCACCGGGGAGCTGTTTTTT.

This clonotype was counted only a few times. The chain couples TRBV18 to TRBJ2-1, with 7 positions matching TRBD2. With V trimmed by 3 bases and J by 8 bases, 7 bases remained unmatched. The germline V gene has CDR1 KGHSH and CDR2 LQKENI. The CDR3 totals 14 residues. This CDR3 reads CASSPDILAHEQFF. The CDR3 nucleotides read TGTGCCAGCTCACCCGATATACTAGCGCATGAGCAGTTCTTC.

This clonotype has a count of ten or more. J is TRBJ2-7 and V is TRBV29-1, with 7 bases fitting TRBD2. The CDR3 runs 15 residues. CDR1 and CDR2 from the germline V gene are SQVTM and ANQGSEA. Trimming took 3 bases from V and 0 from J; bases not matched to a gene: 8. Here the CDR3 DNA reads TGCAGCGTTGATCATCGAGGCGGGAGCTCCTACGAGCAGTACTTC. Translation gives CSVDHRGGSSYEQYF.

The rearrangement uses TRBV12-5 and TRBJ2-1; tentative D call: TRBD1 (5 bases). Trimming took off 1 base at V and 0 bases at J, with 10 bases between the two ends. This CDR3 has 16 residues. In germline, CDR1 is LGHNT, CDR2 FRNRAP. CDR3 DNA sequence: TGTGCTAGTGGTTTGGGCAGGGCTAGCTCCTACAATGAGCAGTTCTTC. Residues: CASGLGRASSYNEQFF.

The chain employs TRBV27 and TRBJ2-6; a possible D gene is TRBD1 (6 bases). The CDR3 consists of 18 residues. Between the trimmed V and J ends, which lost 1 base and 2 bases, there was a span of 15 bases. CDR1 and CDR2 from the germline V gene are MNHEY and SMNVEV (reference sequence). CDR3 protein: CASSLFGTTGPGANVLTF. Written as DNA, the CDR3 is TGTGCCAGCAGTTTATTTGGGACGACAGGTCCTGGGGCCAACGTCCTGACTTTC.

In this sample, this clonotype turned up a few times. This chain links TRBV5-1 with TRBJ2-3; TRBD1 or TRBD2 may be the D gene (5 bases each). In germline, CDR1 is SGHRS, CDR2 YFSETQ. V shed 4 bases and J shed 6 bases, with 24 bases lying between them. The CDR3 length is 17 residues. The CDR3 here is CASSVSPPHRPGDTQYF. Here the CDR3 DNA reads TGCGCCAGCAGCGTCTCTCCTCCCCACAGGCCGGGGGATACGCAGTATTTT. The entire variable domain, with the rest obtained from reference TRBV5-1 and TRBJ2-3, is as follows: KAGVTQTPRYLIKTRGQQVTLSCSPISGHRSVSWYQQTPGQGLQFLFEYFSETQRNKGNFPGRFSGRQFSNSRSEMNVSTLELGDSALYLCASSVSPPHRPGDTQYFGPGTRLTVL.

V is TRBV29-1 and J is TRBJ1-5; D perhaps matches TRBD1 (6 bases). This CDR3 region has 14 residues. Trimming removed 3 bases from V and 2 bases from J, with 11 bases in between. The germline CDR1 and CDR2 sequences are SQVTM and ANQGSEA. The DNA of the CDR3 is TGCAGCGTTGACTGGGGGGCTGGCAATCAGCCCCAGCATTTT. Translation: CSVDWGAGNQPQHF.

There are many counts of this clonotype. This rearrangement joins TRBV28 to TRBJ1-2; D gene unclear. Germline-derived CDR1 and CDR2 are MDHEN and SYDVKM. CDR3 length: 14 residues. Trimming stripped 4 bases from V and 7 bases from J, with 16 bases between. The DNA of the CDR3 is TGTGCCAGCAGTTACCCAACTAGGGAAGGTGGCTACACCTTC. This sequence encodes CASSYPTREGGYTF.